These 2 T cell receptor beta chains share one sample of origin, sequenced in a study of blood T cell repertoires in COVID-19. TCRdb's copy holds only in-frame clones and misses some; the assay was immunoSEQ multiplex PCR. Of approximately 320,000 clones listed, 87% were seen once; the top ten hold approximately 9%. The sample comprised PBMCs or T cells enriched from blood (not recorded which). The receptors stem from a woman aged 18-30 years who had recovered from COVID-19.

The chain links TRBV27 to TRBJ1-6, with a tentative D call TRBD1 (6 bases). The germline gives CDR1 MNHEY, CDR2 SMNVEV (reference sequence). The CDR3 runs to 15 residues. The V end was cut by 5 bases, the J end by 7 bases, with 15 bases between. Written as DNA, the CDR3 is TGTGCCAGCAGTCTGACACAGGGCCCGAATTCACCCCTCCACTTT. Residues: CASSLTQGPNSPLHF.

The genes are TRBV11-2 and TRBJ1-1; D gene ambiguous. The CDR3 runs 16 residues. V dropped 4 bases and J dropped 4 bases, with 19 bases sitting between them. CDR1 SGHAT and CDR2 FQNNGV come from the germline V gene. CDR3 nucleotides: TGTGCCAGCAGCTCCACCCCCCCGGGAATGGGCACTGAAGCTTTCTTT. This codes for CASSSTPPGMGTEAFF.